What follows describes a single T cell receptor (beta chain). Its antigen is as yet unknown. This specimen comes from a study of cytomegalovirus exposure and HLA in healthy donors. Findings of the study overall: The TCR clusters that emerged in the first cohort tended, a later analysis found, to co-occur in the roughly 130 validation repertoires. Associated with cytomegalovirus, according to the listing, were some 180 TCR beta chains.

The protocol was immunoSEQ multiplex PCR, while the TCRdb copy is restricted to in-frame clones and leaves out a portion. The table includes some 68,000 clones, more than 95% detected once. The CDR3 length is 14 residues. J was trimmed by 6 bases and V by 0 bases; bases with no gene match: 4. Germline V gene sequence: CDR1 MNHEY, CDR2 SVGAGI. Specimen: PBMCs. The gene calls are TRBV6-5 and TRBJ1-2; TRBD1 agrees at 7 bases. This clonotype was obtained from a man in his late teens or twenties in good health and CMV-seronegative. The CDR3 nucleotides read TGTGCCAGCAGTTACTCGGCAGGGGGTGATGGCTACACCTTC. Amino acids: CASSYSAGGDGYTF.